This TCR beta chain was observed in a study of T-cell reconstitution after alpha-beta-depleted transplantation in children. Trimming at V came to 5 bases and at J to 3 bases, leaving 7 bases not matched to a gene. Germline V gives CDR1 SNHLY, CDR2 FYNNEI. The CDR3 extends over 15 amino acids. The TCRbeta library incorporated unique molecular identifiers. TCRdb used MiXCR to reprocess the PCR reads, holding one entry per CDR3 protein. The sample contains roughly 610,000 distinct CDR3 sequences, 8% to 11% of which appear only once. The specimen was PBMCs from the stem cell graft donor, collected from the stem cell graft. This clonotype originated in a human donor who donated a stem cell graft to a child with acute myeloid leukemia. The V call is TRBV2, the J call TRBJ1-1; TRBD1 aligns across 9 bases. Written as DNA, the CDR3 is TGTGCCAGCAGTCCGAACAGGGGGCGGTACACTGAAGCTTTCTTT. Residues: CASSPNRGRYTEAFF.